The 7 T cell receptor beta chains reported below all come from one sample, sequenced in a study of blood T cell repertoires in COVID-19. Here immunoSEQ multiplex PCR was the method, and the copy in TCRdb shows in-frame clones only, minus some. The data contain approximately 89,000 clones, 80% of them singletons. Sequencing was done on a sample of peripheral blood. These receptors all come from an elderly woman with acute or convalescent COVID-19.

J is TRBJ2-3 and V is TRBV18; D perhaps matches TRBD1 (5 bases). CDR1 and CDR2 (germline): KGHSH, LQKENI. This CDR3 is 13 amino acids long. With 6 bases removed from V and 5 bases from J, the gap between germline ends came to 12 bases. CDR3 sequence: CASSPGREDTQYF. The DNA of the CDR3 is TGTGCCAGCTCTCCCGGCAGGGAAGATACGCAGTATTTT. Full variable domain (outside the CDR3, taken from reference TRBV18 and TRBJ2-3): NAGVMQNPRHLVRRRGQEARLRCSPMKGHSHVYWYRQLPEEGLKFMVYLQKENIIDESGMPKERFSAEFPKEGPSILRIQQVVRGDSAAYFCASSPGREDTQYFGPGTRLTVL.

This chain connects TRBV9 to TRBJ1-5; D is uncertain. In germline, CDR1 is SGDLS, CDR2 YYNGEE. The V gene lost 0 bases and the J gene lost 0 bases, with 7 bases spanning the gap. There are 15 residues in the CDR3. The CDR3 spells CASSVDAYSNQPQHF. The DNA of the CDR3 is TGTGCCAGCAGCGTAGACGCCTATAGCAATCAGCCCCAGCATTTT. Filled out from reference TRBV9 and TRBJ1-5, the complete variable domain reads DSGVTQTPKHLITATGQRVTLRCSPRSGDLSVYWYQQSLDQGLQFLIQYYNGEERAKGNILERFSAQQFPDLHSELNLSSLELGDSALYFCASSVDAYSNQPQHFGDGTRLSIL.

The chain uses TRBV19 and TRBJ1-4, with D possibly being TRBD1 (5 bases). CDR3 size: 15 residues. With 5 bases removed from V and 1 base from J, the gap between germline ends came to 11 bases. Germline V gene data show CDR1 as LNHDA and CDR2 as SQIVND (reference sequence). This CDR3 is CASSSSGLTNEKLFF. In nucleotides, the CDR3 is TGTGCCAGTAGTTCCTCAGGGCTAACTAATGAAAAACTGTTTTTT.

The genes are TRBV7-9 and TRBJ1-5, with a possible D match to TRBD1 (5 bases). Germline CDR1 and CDR2: SEHNR and FQNEAQ (reference sequence). V was clipped by 1 base and J by 1 base, with 11 bases between them. The CDR3 is made up of 16 amino acids. The CDR3 bases are TGTGCCAGCAGCTTAGTGGAGGGACCGAGCAATCAGCCCCAGCATTTT. As protein: CASSLVEGPSNQPQHF. Using reference TRBV7-9 and TRBJ1-5 for the parts outside the CDR3, the full variable domain is DTGVSQNPRHKITKRGQNVTFRCDPISEHNRLYWYRQTLGQGPEFLTYFQNEAQLEKSRLLSDRFSAERPKGSFSTLEIQRTEQGDSAMYLCASSLVEGPSNQPQHFGDGTRLSIL.

The CDR3 sequence: CATSRYRGPGGSRGNQPQHF. CDR3 DNA sequence: TGTGCCACCAGCAGATACCGGGGCCCAGGGGGAAGTAGGGGCAATCAGCCCCAGCATTTT. The rearrangement joins TRBV15 to TRBJ1-5, with 7 bases fitting TRBD1. Germline V CDR1 and CDR2: LNHNV, YYDKDF (reference sequence). The trim removed 2 bases at V and 2 bases at J, leaving 18 bases unmatched. CDR3 length: 20 amino acids.

The chain is built from TRBV5-1 and TRBJ2-3; TRBD1 might be the D (6 bases). Germline-derived CDR1 and CDR2 are SGHRS and YFSETQ. V lost 0 bases and J lost 0, with 11 bases in between. This CDR3 spans 16 amino acids. The DNA of the CDR3 is TGCGCCAGCAGCTTGGCGCGGACAGCTAGCACAGATACGCAGTATTTT. Its translation: CASSLARTASTDTQYF.

The rearrangement uses TRBV5-4 and TRBJ1-1, with D hard to call. Deletions cut 4 bases from V and 4 bases from J, with 14 bases between. Germline values: CDR1 SGHNT, CDR2 YYREEE (reference sequence). The CDR3 has 14 amino acids. The CDR3 sequence is CASSPFPGGTEAFF. CDR3 in DNA: TGTGCCAGCAGCCCCTTCCCGGGTGGCACTGAAGCTTTCTTT. The entire variable domain, with the rest obtained from reference TRBV5-4 and TRBJ1-1, is as follows: ETGVTQSPTHLIKTRGQQVTLRCSSQSGHNTVSWYQQALGQGPQFIFQYYREEENGRGNFPPRFSGLQFPNYSSELNVNALELDDSALYLCASSPFPGGTEAFFGQGTRLTVV.